This T cell receptor beta chain stems from a study of T-cell reconstitution after alpha-beta-depleted transplantation in children. Broader study findings: T cells produced anew were the main source of T-cell counts and diversity one year after transplant.

As it was prepared, the TCRbeta library received unique molecular identifiers. TCRdb processed the PCR reads anew with MiXCR; each CDR3 protein has one entry. The sample lists about 830,000 distinct CDR3 sequences; 16% were seen once. Worth noting for this clonotype: Its specificity is not known.

The origin of this receptor is a male patient between 5 and 17 years old who had a stem cell transplant for acute lymphoblastic leukemia, so the T cells may come from the graft donor. Sequenced here: PBMCs, mostly from graft donor cells, sampled 360 days after TCRalphabeta/CD19-depleted stem cell transplant.

CDR3 sequence: CASSLSGDPEAFF. In DNA, the CDR3 is TGTGCCAGCAGCCTATCAGGGGATCCTGAAGCTTTCTTT. The V gene is TRBV3-1, the J gene TRBJ1-1, with D perhaps matching TRBD1 (6 bases). The CDR3 contains 13 residues. CDR1 is LGHDT, CDR2 YNNKEL, per germline (reference sequence). V was cut by 4 bases and J by 6 bases, with 12 bases left in between.